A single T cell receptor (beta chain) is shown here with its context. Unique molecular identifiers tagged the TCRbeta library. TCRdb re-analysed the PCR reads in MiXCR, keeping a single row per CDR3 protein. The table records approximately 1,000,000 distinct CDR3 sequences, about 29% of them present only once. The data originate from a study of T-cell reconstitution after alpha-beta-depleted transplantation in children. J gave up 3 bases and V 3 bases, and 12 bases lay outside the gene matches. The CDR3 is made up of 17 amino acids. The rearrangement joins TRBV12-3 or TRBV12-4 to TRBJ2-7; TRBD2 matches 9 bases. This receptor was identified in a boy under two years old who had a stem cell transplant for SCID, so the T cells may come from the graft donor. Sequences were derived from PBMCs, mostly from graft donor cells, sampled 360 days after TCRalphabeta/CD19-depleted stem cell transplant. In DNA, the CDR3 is TGTGCCAGCAGTTTCTATAGCGGGGGCAAAAGAGGCTACGAGCAGTACTTC. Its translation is CASSFYSGGKRGYEQYF.